This T cell receptor beta chain was identified in a study of neoadjuvant anti-PD-1 for oral cavity cancer. Study at large: Around day 43, patients without progression received a fourth nivolumab dose before surgery. General study points: Only a few patients per response group were TCR-analyzed; validation needed.

Patients were newly diagnosed with stage II-IVA oral cavity squamous cell carcinoma without prior systemic or radiation treatment. This table comes from immunoSEQ multiplex PCR, and its TCRdb copy is limited to in-frame clones, with some not included. The sample shows approximately 72,000 clones, around 83% of them seen only once. Notes on this clone: Antigen unknown.

Trimming took 3 bases from V and 0 from J; bases not matched to a gene: 2. This CDR3 is 14 amino acids long. Germline V gene sequence: CDR1 LNHNV, CDR2 YYDKDF (reference sequence). The sample here was PBMCs, taken before nivolumab (anti-PD-1) treatment. This clonotype originated in a person aged 35-79 years with oral cavity squamous cell carcinoma. This chain uses TRBV15 with TRBJ2-7; the match to TRBD1 covers 7 bases. As DNA, the CDR3 is TGTGCCACCAGCAGCCGGGACAGCTCCTACGAGCAGTACTTC. It codes for CATSSRDSSYEQYF. Based on the CDR3 plus reference TRBV15 and TRBJ2-7, the full variable domain is DAMVIQNPRYQVTQFGKPVTLSCSQTLNHNVMYWYQQKSSQAPKLLFHYYDKDFNNEADTPDNFQSRRPNTSFCFLDIRSPGLGDTAMYLCATSSRDSSYEQYFGPGTRLTVT.